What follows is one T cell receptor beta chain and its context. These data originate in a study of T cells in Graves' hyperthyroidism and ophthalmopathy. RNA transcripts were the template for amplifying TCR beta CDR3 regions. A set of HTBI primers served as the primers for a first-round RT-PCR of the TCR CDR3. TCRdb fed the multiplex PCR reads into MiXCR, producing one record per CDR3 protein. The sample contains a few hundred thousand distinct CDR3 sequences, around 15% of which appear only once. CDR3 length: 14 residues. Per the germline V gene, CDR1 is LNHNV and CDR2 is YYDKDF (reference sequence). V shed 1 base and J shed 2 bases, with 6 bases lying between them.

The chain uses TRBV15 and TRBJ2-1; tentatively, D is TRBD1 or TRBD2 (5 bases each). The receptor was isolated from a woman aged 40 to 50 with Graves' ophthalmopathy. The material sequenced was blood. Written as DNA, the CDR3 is TGTGCCACCAGCAGAGGGGGGACCTACAATGAGCAGTTCTTC. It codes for CATSRGGTYNEQFF.